The 7 T cell receptor beta chains below all came from one sample that was sequenced in a study of beta chain features in type 1 diabetes. Expressed TCRB transcripts were sequenced, since all the RNA that had been isolated was reverse transcribed. The repertoire was sequenced with immunoSEQ multiplex PCR; TCRdb's copy has only in-frame clones and lacks some. The repertoire includes roughly 350,000 clones, roughly 11% of them detected once, and approximately 0.016% sits in the top ten. Sequencing was performed on naive CD4+ T cells from blood. The origin of the receptors is a woman aged 25 to 39 in good health.

The chain employs TRBV25-1 and TRBJ2-3; D might be TRBD2 (6 bases). CDR3 length: 15 amino acids. Trimming stripped 1 base from V and 1 base from J, with 9 bases between. Per germline, CDR1 MGHDK and CDR2 SYGVNS. The CDR3 DNA reads TGTGCCAGCAGTGAATTAGGAGGGCGCACAGATACGCAGTATTTT. Translation gives CASSELGGRTDTQYF.

V usage is TRBV30 and J usage is TRBJ2-4; TRBD1 agrees at 7 bases. The V gene end was trimmed by 0 bases and the J gene end by 6 bases; junction bases not matched to a gene: 8. Looked up from germline, CDR1 is GTSNPN and CDR2 is SVGIG (reference sequence). CDR3 length: 15 residues. CDR3 sequence (DNA): TGTGCCTGGAGTGTACTTAGGGGGCGCGTAAACATTCAGTACTTC. Protein sequence: CAWSVLRGRVNIQYF.

A few counts support this clone. V gene TRBV6-4 combines with J gene TRBJ2-1, with 10 bases identical to TRBD2. J was trimmed by 9 bases and V by 3 bases; bases with no gene match: 11. Germline CDR1 reads MRHNA; CDR2 reads SNTAGT. This CDR3 contains 16 residues. The CDR3 reads CASSEFSLAGVGEQFF. The CDR3 nucleotides are TGTGCCAGCAGTGAATTCTCTCTAGCGGGAGTGGGTGAGCAGTTCTTC.

Written as DNA, the CDR3 is TGTGCCAGCAGCTCACTGGCAGGAGGGGGGGCGACCGGCTACACCTTC. Protein product: CASSSLAGGGATGYTF. The chain employs TRBV9 and TRBJ1-2, with a tentative D call TRBD1 (6 bases). V was cut by 4 bases and J by 8 bases, with 24 bases left in between. The CDR3 length is 16 residues. The germline gives CDR1 SGDLS, CDR2 YYNGEE.

This clone has only a few counts. This chain joins TRBV4-3 and TRBJ1-1, with D maybe TRBD1 (6 bases). CDR3 size: 15 residues. Deletions cut 1 base from V and 3 bases from J, with 12 bases between. Germline CDR1 is LGHNA and CDR2 is YSLEER. The CDR3 DNA is TGCGCCAGCAGCCAAGTTCTGGGGGCGGACACTGAAGCTTTCTTT. Translation: CASSQVLGADTEAFF.

This sequence joins TRBV28 and TRBJ2-2; 9 bases are a match to TRBD1. Trimming removed 4 bases from V and 5 bases from J; junction bases left unmatched: 2. This CDR3 comprises 14 residues. CDR1 MDHEN and CDR2 SYDVKM come from the germline V gene. DNA of the CDR3: TGTGCCAGCAGTTCGGGACAGGGAACCGGGGAGCTGTTTTTT. Its protein product is CASSSGQGTGELFF.

This chain joins TRBV18 and TRBJ2-1, with 8 bases aligning to TRBD1. The length of the CDR3 is 18 residues. With V trimmed by 3 bases and J by 7 bases, 17 bases remained unmatched. Germline assignment: CDR1 KGHSH and CDR2 LQKENI. The CDR3 nucleotides read TGTGCCAGCTCACCCCGGGACAGGCAATTTCCTTTGGGAAATGAGCAGTTCTTC. Translation gives CASSPRDRQFPLGNEQFF.